This T cell receptor (beta chain) derives from a study of beta chain features in type 1 diabetes. Whole-study context: Patients shared similar age, gender and cell yields with healthy donors.

Sorting with CD45RO/CCR7/CD25/CD127/CD95/CD27 yielded naive, central memory, regulatory and stem-like memory CD4+ cells. The authors reverse transcribed all of the isolated RNA, so sequencing captured expressed TCRB transcripts. Here immunoSEQ multiplex PCR was the method, and the copy in TCRdb shows in-frame clones only, minus some. Of around 300,000 clones listed, approximately 8% were seen once; the top ten hold 1%. The CDR3 length is 14 residues. The V end was cut by 3 bases, the J end by 5 bases, with 11 bases between. Germline V CDR1 and CDR2: SGHTA, FQGNSA. The rearrangement links TRBV7-2 to TRBJ1-5; D may be TRBD1 (6 bases). The TCR originated in a young woman in good health. The sample was central memory CD4+ T cells from blood. The CDR3 sequence: CASSFLGAHQPQHF. The CDR3 nucleotides are TGTGCCAGCAGCTTTCTGGGGGCCCATCAGCCCCAGCATTTT. Using reference TRBV7-2 and TRBJ1-5 for the parts outside the CDR3, the full variable domain is GAGVSQSPSNKVTEKGKDVELRCDPISGHTALYWYRQSLGQGLEFLIYFQGNSAPDKSGLPSDRFSAERTGGSVSTLTIQRTQQEDSAVYLCASSFLGAHQPQHFGDGTRLSIL.